The 23 T cell receptor beta chains presented below share a single source sample, sequenced in a study of Graves' ophthalmopathy and Graves' hyperthyroidism. TCR beta CDR3 amplification used RNA transcripts. An opening RT-PCR round employed HTBI primers and preceded a second-round multiplex PCR. TCRdb re-analysed the multiplex PCR reads in MiXCR, keeping a single row per CDR3 protein. The sample lists roughly 610,000 distinct CDR3 sequences; about a fifth were seen once. Sequencing input: peripheral blood. These receptor sequences come from a woman between 18 and 29 years old with stable Graves' hyperthyroidism. Some clones in this sample may be carry-over from other donors' samples.

The chain joins TRBV6-1 to TRBJ2-5; 7 bases line up with TRBD1. The CDR3 has 14 residues. V lost 5 bases and J lost 2; bases outside the gene matches: 5. The germline CDR1 and CDR2 sequences are MNHNS and SASEGT. The DNA of the CDR3 is TGTGCCAGCAGTACGGGACAGCCTCAAGAGACCCAGTACTTC. It codes for CASSTGQPQETQYF.

The rearrangement uses TRBV11-2 and TRBJ1-1, with a weak D call TRBD1 (6 bases). V lost 8 bases, J lost 2 bases, and 18 bases lay in between. Germline CDR1 SGHAT, CDR2 FQNNGV. The CDR3 runs 15 residues. The CDR3 DNA reads as TGTGCCAGCGCCCCCTCGAGCAGGGGTAACACTGAAGCTTTCTTT. This codes for CASAPSSRGNTEAFF.

This clonotype was seen repeatedly, ten times or more. This chain joins TRBV11-1 and TRBJ2-7, with TRBD2 matching over 11 bases. CDR3 length: 17 residues. Germline lookup yields CDR1 SGHAT and CDR2 FQDESV (reference sequence). V lost 7 bases to trimming and J lost 2 bases; unmatched junction nucleotides: 13. The CDR3 sequence: CASTVGGLAGFTYEQYF. The CDR3 nucleotides are TGTGCCAGCACCGTAGGAGGACTAGCGGGTTTTACCTACGAGCAGTACTTC.

This clonotype was recorded many times. This chain joins TRBV6-1 and TRBJ1-2; D possibly corresponds to TRBD1 (6 bases). From germline, CDR1 is MNHNS and CDR2 SASEGT. Deletions cut 6 bases from V and 2 bases from J, with 19 bases between. The CDR3 runs 16 residues. The DNA of the CDR3 is TGTGCCAGCAGCCCTGATACAGGGTCTCTCAACTATGGCTACACCTTC. Protein: CASSPDTGSLNYGYTF.

The sample holds many counts of this clonotype. The chain has TRBV4-1 and TRBJ2-5; 9 bases map to TRBD1. This CDR3 contains 15 residues. Per germline, CDR1 MGHRA and CDR2 YSYEKL. V gave up 0 bases and J gave up 2 bases; unmatched junction bases: 1. The CDR3 sequence is CASSQDGTGQETQYF. The CDR3 DNA sequence: TGCGCCAGCAGCCAAGATGGGACAGGGCAAGAGACCCAGTACTTC.

The chain uses TRBV24-1 and TRBJ2-7; 10 nucleotides match TRBD2. The CDR3 totals 14 residues. Germline-derived CDR1 and CDR2 are KGHDR and SFDVKD. Unmatched junction bases numbered 4, after V lost 4 bases and J lost 5 bases. The CDR3 reads CATSDSGTSDEQYF. CDR3 nucleotides: TGTGCCACCAGTGACTCCGGGACTAGCGACGAGCAGTACTTC.

Many counts were recorded for this clonotype. The chain couples TRBV7-9 to TRBJ1-1; 10 bases match TRBD1. The germline gives CDR1 SEHNR, CDR2 FQNEAQ (reference sequence). This CDR3 has 19 amino acids. J lost 0 bases, V lost 1 base, and 11 bases had no gene match. Here the CDR3 DNA reads TGTGCCAGCAGCTTAGTTCTGGGACAGGGGCCATGGATGAACACTGAAGCTTTCTTT. It codes for CASSLVLGQGPWMNTEAFF.

This clonotype was counted only a few times. A junction end diverges from the germline sequence, so it may reflect a read error. The J gene is TRBJ2-4, the V gene TRBV11-2; TRBD2 aligns across 8 bases. The CDR3 loop spans 21 amino acids. Germline-derived CDR1 and CDR2 are SGHAT and FQNNGV. The CDR3 DNA sequence: TGTGCCAGCAGCTTAGTAGGGATCTTGAGCGGGAGTACGCTAGCCAAAAACATTAAGTACTTC. It codes for CASSLVGILSGSTLAKNIKYF.

V gene TRBV27 combines with J gene TRBJ1-6, with no clear D. V lost 7 bases, J lost 6 bases, and 19 bases lay in between. Germline assignment: CDR1 MNHEY and CDR2 SMNVEV (reference sequence). The CDR3 extends over 16 amino acids. CDR3 loop: CASKAPDAGFNSPLHF. CDR3 DNA: TGTGCCAGCAAAGCGCCGGACGCCGGGTTTAATTCACCCCTCCACTTT.

This chain connects TRBV11-2 to TRBJ1-2; 8 bases map to TRBD1. The CDR3 runs 15 residues. CDR1 is SGHAT, CDR2 FQNNGV, per germline. With 2 bases clipped from V and 4 bases from J, the junction kept 6 bases outside the gene matches. Here the CDR3 DNA reads TGTGCCAGCAGCTTACTTTCAGGGGGCAGCTATGGCTACACCTTC. As protein: CASSLLSGGSYGYTF.

This clonotype occurred a few times. V is TRBV20-1 and J is TRBJ2-5, with 13 bases matching TRBD2. The CDR3 length is 16 residues. With 3 bases clipped from V and 5 bases from J, the junction kept 9 bases outside the gene matches. Germline CDR1 and CDR2: DFQATT and SNEGSKA (reference sequence). The CDR3 spells CSARGLAGLRGETQYF. The CDR3 DNA reads TGCAGTGCTAGGGGACTAGCGGGACTCCGGGGGGAGACCCAGTACTTC.

This clonotype has ten or more counts. This chain's CDR3 is CASSSYRDRAGWQYF. In DNA form, the CDR3 reads TGTGCCAGCAGCTCCTACCGGGACAGGGCAGGGTGGCAGTACTTC. This chain connects TRBV11-2 to TRBJ2-7, with 9 bases matching TRBD1. Germline CDR1 is SGHAT and CDR2 is FQNNGV. The CDR3 runs to 15 residues. Trimming removed 4 bases from V and 9 bases from J; junction bases left unmatched: 13.

The chain couples TRBV19 to TRBJ1-2; D unresolved. The V gene's germline CDR1 is LNHDA and CDR2 SQIVND (reference sequence). This CDR3 has 13 residues. V was cut by 3 bases and J by 2 bases, with 7 bases left in between. This chain's CDR3 is CASSIQENYGYTF. The CDR3 coding sequence is TGTGCCAGTAGTATCCAGGAGAACTATGGCTACACCTTC.

This clonotype was detected a few times. This sequence joins TRBV4-1 and TRBJ1-3; D is perhaps TRBD1 (5 bases). Trimming left V 1 base short and J 2 bases short, with 9 bases between. The CDR3 sequence is 15 residues long. Germline values: CDR1 MGHRA, CDR2 YSYEKL. CDR3 in DNA: TGCGCCAGCAGCCAAGTAGGGGTCGCTGGAAACACCATATATTTT. Translating it yields CASSQVGVAGNTIYF.

This chain joins TRBV4-3 and TRBJ1-1; D is unresolved. Between the trimmed V and J ends, which lost 3 bases and 5 bases, there was a span of 13 bases. The CDR3 is 14 residues long. Per the germline V gene, CDR1 is LGHNA and CDR2 is YSLEER. CDR3 bases: TGCGCCAGCAGCCAGACTTTGACGGGGACTGAAGCTTTCTTT. It specifies CASSQTLTGTEAFF.

In its sample, this clonotype was seen a few times. The rearrangement links TRBV6-1 to TRBJ1-2, with TRBD1 as a possible D gene (5 bases). V was trimmed by 6 bases and J by 4 bases, leaving 12 bases between them. The V gene's germline CDR1 is MNHNS and CDR2 SASEGT. The CDR3 extends over 13 amino acids. The CDR3 nucleotides are TGTGCCAGCAGAGGGGCAGTCGTCTATGGCTACACCTTC. Amino acid sequence: CASRGAVVYGYTF.

This clonotype has a count of ten or more. A read error may explain this, as a much larger clone is one base away. The rearrangement uses TRBV27 and TRBJ1-1; the D gene is possibly TRBD1 (6 bases). CDR1 and CDR2 from the germline V gene are MNHEY and SMNVEV (reference sequence). V was shortened by 6 bases and J by 5 bases, with 10 bases between the two germline ends. The CDR3 contains 12 residues. This chain's CDR3 is CASRERGTEAFF. In nucleotides, the CDR3 is TGTGCCAGCAGAGAAAGGGGGACTGAAGCTTTCTTT.

The table lists this clonotype with many counts. The genes are TRBV19 and TRBJ1-5, with D uncertain. There are 14 residues in the CDR3. Germline values: CDR1 LNHDA, CDR2 SQIVND (reference sequence). Between the trimmed V and J ends, which lost 2 bases and 7 bases, there was a span of 12 bases. DNA for the CDR3: TGTGCCAGTAGTATACTCCTACCGGGGCAGCCCCAGCATTTT. The encoded protein is CASSILLPGQPQHF. Supplemented by reference TRBV19 and TRBJ1-5, the full variable domain reads DGGITQSPKYLFRKEGQNVTLSCEQNLNHDAMYWYRQDPGQGLRLIYYSQIVNDFQKGDIAEGYSVSREKKESFPLTVTSAQKNPTAFYLCASSILLPGQPQHFGDGTRLSIL.

The CDR3 nucleotides read TGTGCCAGCAGTTTTCCTTCGGCGGGCGTATTGAGTGAAGCTTTCTTT. As protein: CASSFPSAGVLSEAFF. The J gene is TRBJ1-1, the V gene TRBV28; D uncertain. The CDR3 covers 16 residues. The germline V gene has CDR1 MDHEN and CDR2 SYDVKM. The ends were cut back, 3 bases at V and 7 bases at J, with 21 bases in the middle. Complete variable domain (other parts from reference TRBV28 and TRBJ1-1): DVKVTQSSRYLVKRTGEKVFLECVQDMDHENMFWYRQDPGLGLRLIYFSYDVKMKEKGDIPEGYSVSREKKERFSLILESASTNQTSMYLCASSFPSAGVLSEAFFGQGTRLTVV.

This clonotype was counted once. V is TRBV7-9 and J is TRBJ2-7; TRBD2 matches at 13 bases. V gave up 5 bases and J gave up 3 bases; unmatched junction bases: 4. Germline V gene lookup returns CDR1 SEHNR and CDR2 FQNEAQ (reference sequence). This CDR3 is built from 15 residues. CDR3 amino acids: CASSPWTSGGYEQYF. The CDR3 bases are TGTGCCAGCAGCCCTTGGACTAGCGGGGGCTACGAGCAGTACTTC. The whole variable domain, remainder taken from reference TRBV7-9 and TRBJ2-7, is DTGVSQNPRHKITKRGQNVTFRCDPISEHNRLYWYRQTLGQGPEFLTYFQNEAQLEKSRLLSDRFSAERPKGSFSTLEIQRTEQGDSAMYLCASSPWTSGGYEQYFGPGTRLTVT.

This clonotype was seen only a few times. The CDR3 here is CASSFRTSGTDTQYF. The DNA for the CDR3 is TGCGCCAGCAGCTTCCGGACATCCGGGACAGATACGCAGTATTTT. The chain links TRBV5-1 to TRBJ2-3, with TRBD1 as a possible D gene (5 bases). This CDR3 has 15 amino acids. CDR1 and CDR2 from the germline V gene are SGHRS and YFSETQ. The V end lost 2 bases, the J end lost 3 bases, and 13 bases lay between the germline ends.

The chain is built from TRBV28 and TRBJ1-1, with a possible D match to TRBD1 (5 bases). Trimming took 6 bases from V and 0 from J, leaving 11 bases between them. The CDR3 totals 14 residues. Germline V gene data show CDR1 as MDHEN and CDR2 as SYDVKM. CDR3 residues: CASSSPGLNTEAFF. Here the CDR3 DNA reads TGTGCCAGCAGCTCCCCAGGGTTGAACACTGAAGCTTTCTTT.

The chain's CDR3 is CASSEPPGATGANVLTF. The DNA for the CDR3 is TGTGCCAGCAGCGAACCCCCAGGGGCCACTGGGGCCAACGTCCTGACTTTC. The V and J genes are TRBV6-1 and TRBJ2-6; TRBD1 is a possible D gene (6 bases). CDR3 length: 17 amino acids. Germline CDR1 and CDR2: MNHNS and SASEGT. The V and J ends lost 6 bases and 2 bases respectively, with 17 bases between them.